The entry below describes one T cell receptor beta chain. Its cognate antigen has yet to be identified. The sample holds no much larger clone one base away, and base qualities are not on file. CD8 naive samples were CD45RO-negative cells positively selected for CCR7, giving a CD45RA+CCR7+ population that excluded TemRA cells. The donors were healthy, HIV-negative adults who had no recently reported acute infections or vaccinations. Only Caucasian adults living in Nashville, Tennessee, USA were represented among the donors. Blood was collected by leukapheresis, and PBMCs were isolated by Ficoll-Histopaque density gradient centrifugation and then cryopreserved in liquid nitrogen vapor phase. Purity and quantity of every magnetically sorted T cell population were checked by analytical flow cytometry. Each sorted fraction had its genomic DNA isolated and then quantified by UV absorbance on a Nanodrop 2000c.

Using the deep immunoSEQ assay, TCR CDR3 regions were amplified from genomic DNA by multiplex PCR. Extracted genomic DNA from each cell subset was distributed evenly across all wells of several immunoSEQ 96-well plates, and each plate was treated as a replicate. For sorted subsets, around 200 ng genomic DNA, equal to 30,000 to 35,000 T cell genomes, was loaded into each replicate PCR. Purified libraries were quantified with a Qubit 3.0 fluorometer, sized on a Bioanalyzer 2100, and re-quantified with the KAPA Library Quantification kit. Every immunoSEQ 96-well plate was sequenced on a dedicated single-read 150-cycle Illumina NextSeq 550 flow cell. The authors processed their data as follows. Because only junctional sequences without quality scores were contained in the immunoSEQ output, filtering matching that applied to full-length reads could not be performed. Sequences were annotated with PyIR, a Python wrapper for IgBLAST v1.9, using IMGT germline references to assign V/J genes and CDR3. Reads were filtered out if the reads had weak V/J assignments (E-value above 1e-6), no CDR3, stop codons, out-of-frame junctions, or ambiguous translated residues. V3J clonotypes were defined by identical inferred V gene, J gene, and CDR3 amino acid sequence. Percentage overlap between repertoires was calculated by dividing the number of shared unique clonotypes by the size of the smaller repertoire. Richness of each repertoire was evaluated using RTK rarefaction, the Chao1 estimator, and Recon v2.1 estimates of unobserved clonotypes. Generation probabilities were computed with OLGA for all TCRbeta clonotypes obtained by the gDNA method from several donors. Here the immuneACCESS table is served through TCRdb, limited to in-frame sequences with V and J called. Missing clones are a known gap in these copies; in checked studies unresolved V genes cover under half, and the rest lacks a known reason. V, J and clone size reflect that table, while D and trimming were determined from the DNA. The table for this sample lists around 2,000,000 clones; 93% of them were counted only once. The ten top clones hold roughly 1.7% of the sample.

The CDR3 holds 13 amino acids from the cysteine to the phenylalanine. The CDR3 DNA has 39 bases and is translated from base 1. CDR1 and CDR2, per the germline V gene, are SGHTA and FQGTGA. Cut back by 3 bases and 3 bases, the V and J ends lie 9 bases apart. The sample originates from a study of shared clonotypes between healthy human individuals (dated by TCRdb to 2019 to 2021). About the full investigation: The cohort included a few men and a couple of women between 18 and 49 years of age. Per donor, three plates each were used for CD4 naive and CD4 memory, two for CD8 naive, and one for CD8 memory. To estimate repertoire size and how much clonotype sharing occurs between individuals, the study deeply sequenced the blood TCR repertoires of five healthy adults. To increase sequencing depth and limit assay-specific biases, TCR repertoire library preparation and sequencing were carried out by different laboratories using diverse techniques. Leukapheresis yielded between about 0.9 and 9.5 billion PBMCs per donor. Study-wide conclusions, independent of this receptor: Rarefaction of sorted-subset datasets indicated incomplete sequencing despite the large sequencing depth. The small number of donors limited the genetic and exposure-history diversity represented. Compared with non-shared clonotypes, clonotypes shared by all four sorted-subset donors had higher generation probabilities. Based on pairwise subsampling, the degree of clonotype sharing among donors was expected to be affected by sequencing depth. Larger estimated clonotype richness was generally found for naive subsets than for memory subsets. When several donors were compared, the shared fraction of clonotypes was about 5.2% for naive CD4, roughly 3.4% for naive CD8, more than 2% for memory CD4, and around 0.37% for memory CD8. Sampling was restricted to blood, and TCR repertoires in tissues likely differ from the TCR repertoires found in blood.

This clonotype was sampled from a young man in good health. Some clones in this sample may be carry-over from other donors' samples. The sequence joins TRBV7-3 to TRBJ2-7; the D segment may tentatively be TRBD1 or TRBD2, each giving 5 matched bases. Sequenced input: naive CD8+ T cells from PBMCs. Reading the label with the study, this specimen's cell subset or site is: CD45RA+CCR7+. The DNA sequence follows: TGTGCCAGCAGCTTCGGGACCCACTACGAGCAGTACTTC. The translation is CASSFGTHYEQYF.